A single sample is the source of the 3 T cell receptor beta chains below, sequenced in a study of blood T cell repertoires in COVID-19. Data came from immunoSEQ multiplex PCR; TCRdb stores just in-frame clones and leaves some out. The sample consists of some 130,000 clones, approximately 84% of them appearing once. The material sequenced was peripheral blood. The receptors shown here come from a woman of 80 years or more with acute or convalescent COVID-19.

This clone was found once. The chain joins TRBV30 to TRBJ1-1, with D possibly being TRBD1 (5 bases). The V gene's germline CDR1 is GTSNPN and CDR2 SVGIG (reference sequence). V gave up 3 bases and J gave up 2 bases, with 10 bases separating them. The length of the CDR3 is 13 residues. The CDR3, as DNA: TGTGCCTGGAGGGAGGGGTTCAACACTGAAGCTTTCTTT. Its translation: CAWREGFNTEAFF.

This clone was seen a few times. At one end the junction does not follow the germline gene, possibly because of a read error. This rearrangement joins TRBV5-5 to TRBJ2-2, with 8 bases identical to TRBD2. This CDR3 has 16 residues. The germline gives CDR1 SGHKS, CDR2 YYEKEE (reference sequence). CDR3 amino acids: CASSLGPGGNSGELFF. The CDR3 coding sequence is TGTGCCAGCAGCTTGGGTCCGGGGGGGAACTCCGGGGAGCTGTTTTTT.

The chain links TRBV11-2 to TRBJ2-7, with TRBD1 matching 7 bases. Germline values: CDR1 SGHAT, CDR2 FQNNGV. This CDR3 contains 14 residues. The trim removed 6 bases at V and 6 bases at J, leaving 11 bases unmatched. CDR3 sequence reads: CASSSQGIVGEQYF. CDR3 DNA sequence: TGTGCCAGCAGTTCACAGGGGATTGTCGGCGAGCAGTACTTC. Filled out from reference TRBV11-2 and TRBJ2-7, the complete variable domain reads EAGVAQSPRYKIIEKRQSVAFWCNPISGHATLYWYQQILGQGPKLLIQFQNNGVVDDSQLPKDRFSAERLKGVDSTLKIQPAKLEDSAVYLCASSSQGIVGEQYFGPGTRLTVT.